The 32 T cell receptor beta chains listed next were all sequenced from one sample in a study of response to subunit inactivated influenza vaccine. TCRdb independently ran MiXCR on the RT-PCR reads; one entry per CDR3 protein. The data show about 500,000 distinct CDR3 sequences, more than 15% seen once. The sample here was CD4+ T cells sorted from PBMCs, taken roughly 24 months after vaccination. Receptor source: a man between 50 and 75 years old who received an inactivated influenza vaccine.

This clonotype has a single count. This chain connects TRBV20-1 to TRBJ2-4; maybe TRBD1 (5 bases). V was cut by 8 bases and J by 0 bases, with 14 bases left in between. The germline V gene has CDR1 DFQATT and CDR2 SNEGSKA (reference sequence). This CDR3 contains 14 residues. The CDR3 loop is CSLQESLAKNIQYF. CDR3 DNA: TGCAGTTTACAGGAATCACTAGCCAAAAACATTCAGTACTTC.

This clonotype was observed a handful of times. This chain links TRBV12-3 or TRBV12-4 with TRBJ2-7; 14 nucleotides agree with TRBD2. Trimming took 6 bases from V and 2 from J; bases not matched to a gene: 3. CDR3 length: 15 residues. The CDR3 region is CASRPTSGGAYEQYF. CDR3 DNA sequence: TGTGCCAGCAGACCGACTAGCGGGGGGGCCTACGAGCAGTACTTC.

In this sample, this clonotype turned up many times. The chain recombines TRBV29-1 with TRBJ2-1; D might be TRBD1 (6 bases). V dropped 7 bases and J dropped 3 bases, with 13 bases sitting between them. The CDR3 loop spans 13 amino acids. Germline V gene lookup returns CDR1 SQVTM and CDR2 ANQGSEA. CDR3 in amino acids: CSAGQGFYNEQFF. The CDR3 DNA reads TGCAGCGCAGGCCAGGGGTTCTACAATGAGCAGTTCTTC.

This clonotype was counted ten times or more. The CDR3 DNA reads TGTGCCAGCAGTCGACCAGGGGTTTTCGGCGAGACCCAGTACTTC. Encoded protein: CASSRPGVFGETQYF. The chain links TRBV6-1 to TRBJ2-5; D is perhaps TRBD1 (6 bases). This CDR3 is built from 15 residues. CDR1 is MNHNS, CDR2 SASEGT, per germline. Trimming removed 5 bases at V and 5 bases at J, with 18 bases between.

This clonotype was seen a handful of times. The gene calls are TRBV5-6 and TRBJ1-1; the match to TRBD1 covers 8 bases. J gave up 10 bases and V 4 bases, and 15 bases lay outside the gene matches. CDR3 length equals 15 residues. The V gene's germline CDR1 is SGHDT and CDR2 YYEEEE. DNA of the CDR3: TGTGCCAGCAGCCCGGGACAGGCGTTCGTAGTAGGAGCTTTCTTT. This encodes CASSPGQAFVVGAFF.

This clonotype was seen a few times. The chain is built from TRBV30 and TRBJ2-2, with a possible D match to TRBD1 (6 bases). Germline loops: CDR1 GTSNPN, CDR2 SVGIG (reference sequence). There are 12 residues in the CDR3. V lost 4 bases to trimming and J lost 7 bases, with 10 bases between them. The chain's CDR3 is CAWTTGFGELFF. CDR3 in DNA: TGTGCCTGGACCACAGGGTTCGGGGAGCTGTTTTTT.

Turning to this clonotype: The CDR3 does not close with the conserved phenylalanine or tryptophan, likely indicating a read error. The chain has TRBV20-1 and TRBJ1-1; D is perhaps TRBD1 (6 bases). The V end lost 5 bases, the J end lost 1 base, and 14 bases lay between the germline ends. The CDR3 has 14 amino acids. Germline-derived CDR1 and CDR2 are DFQATT and SNEGSKA (reference sequence). The CDR3, as DNA: TGCAGTGCTGGTCGAGTGACAGGGAACACTGAAGCTTTCTCT. It encodes CSAGRVTGNTEAFS.

This clonotype turned up a few times. This chain connects TRBV12-3 or TRBV12-4 to TRBJ1-2; TRBD1 agrees at 7 bases. The V segment lost 3 bases and the J segment 5 bases; nucleotides outside the gene matches: 3. This CDR3 has 13 amino acids. This CDR3 is CASSLGTEYGYTF. The CDR3 DNA follows: TGTGCCAGCAGTTTGGGGACAGAGTATGGCTACACCTTC.

This chain joins TRBV10-1 and TRBJ1-1, with TRBD1 identical over 10 bases. The CDR3 totals 15 residues. V lost 6 bases, J lost 0 bases, and 4 bases stayed unmatched. In germline, CDR1 is WNHNN, CDR2 SYGVQD (reference sequence). The CDR3 DNA reads as TGCGCCAGCAGCCGGGACAGGGGTATGAACACTGAAGCTTTCTTT. Translating gives CASSRDRGMNTEAFF.

The rearrangement links TRBV28 to TRBJ2-4; D possibly corresponds to TRBD1 (6 bases). V gave up 5 bases and J gave up 1 base, with 21 bases separating them. Germline V gene lookup returns CDR1 MDHEN and CDR2 SYDVKM. The CDR3 consists of 18 residues. DNA of the CDR3: TGTGCCAGCAGTCCGGGACAAATGAATTTACCCGCCAAAAACATTCAGTACTTC. Residues: CASSPGQMNLPAKNIQYF.

There are a few counts of this clonotype. This chain connects TRBV10-3 to TRBJ2-1; D unresolved. CDR3 size: 16 residues. The germline V gene encodes CDR1 ENHRY and CDR2 SYGVKD. Trimming removed 2 bases at V and 10 bases at J, with 21 bases between. The CDR3 region is CAISEAGSHIPLEQFF. The CDR3 bases are TGTGCCATCAGTGAGGCCGGATCCCACATTCCCTTGGAGCAGTTCTTC.

A few counts support this clonotype. As DNA, the CDR3 is TGCAGTGCTAGAGCCCGACTAGCCCGGGTCAGAGAGACCCAGTACTTC. Amino acids: CSARARLARVRETQYF. V usage is TRBV20-1 and J usage is TRBJ2-5; 7 bases are a match to TRBD2. With 1 base clipped from V and 4 bases from J, the junction kept 12 bases outside the gene matches. CDR3 length: 16 amino acids. Looked up from germline, CDR1 is DFQATT and CDR2 is SNEGSKA (reference sequence).

This chain connects TRBV20-1 to TRBJ1-5, with a tentative D call TRBD1 (6 bases). Germline loops: CDR1 DFQATT, CDR2 SNEGSKA (reference sequence). Trimming removed 4 bases at V and 2 bases at J, with 12 bases between. This CDR3 is built from 14 residues. Here the CDR3 DNA reads TGCAGTGCTACGCAGGGGTCGGGCAATCAGCCCCAGCATTTT. This encodes CSATQGSGNQPQHF.

This clonotype occurred a few times. The CDR3 DNA follows: TGCGCCAGCAGCGACCAGGGGAACACCGGGGAGCTGTTTTTT. Translating it yields CASSDQGNTGELFF. The chain carries TRBV5-1 and TRBJ2-2, with D perhaps matching TRBD1 (5 bases). The CDR3 runs 14 residues. Trimming pared 4 bases from V and 1 base from J, leaving 8 bases between. Germline loops: CDR1 SGHRS, CDR2 YFSETQ.

This clonotype was seen at least ten times. The V gene is TRBV7-2, the J gene TRBJ2-5; D tentatively fits TRBD1 or TRBD2 (5 bases each). CDR1 SGHTA and CDR2 FQGNSA come from the germline V gene. Trimming stripped 1 base from V and 2 bases from J, with 11 bases between. The CDR3 is made up of 15 amino acids. CDR3 region: CASSLVRGIQETQYF. The CDR3 DNA is TGTGCCAGCAGCTTAGTGAGGGGAATTCAAGAGACCCAGTACTTC.

This clonotype was observed a handful of times. V is TRBV15 and J is TRBJ2-3; D is possibly TRBD2 (5 bases). Germline values: CDR1 LNHNV, CDR2 YYDKDF (reference sequence). Deletions cut 5 bases from V and 7 bases from J, with 22 bases between. The CDR3 totals 16 residues. CDR3 region: CATSPEVGDVKNTQYF. The CDR3 DNA reads as TGTGCCACCAGCCCTGAGGTGGGAGATGTGAAAAATACGCAGTATTTT.

This clonotype was counted many times. The chain recombines TRBV5-1 with TRBJ2-5; 10 nucleotides agree with TRBD1. Per germline, CDR1 SGHRS and CDR2 YFSETQ. J lost 5 bases, V lost 4 bases, and 5 bases had no gene match. This CDR3 has 14 amino acids. The CDR3 here is CASSPGQGSETQYF. Here the CDR3 DNA reads TGCGCCAGCAGCCCGGGACAGGGGAGCGAGACCCAGTACTTC.

In DNA form, the CDR3 reads TGTGCCAGCAGCTCGGGACTAGCGGGCGGGGCCGGGGAGCTGTTTTTT. Encoded protein: CASSSGLAGGAGELFF. This rearrangement joins TRBV11-2 to TRBJ2-2; 12 nucleotides align to TRBD2. CDR3 length equals 16 residues. J was trimmed by 6 bases and V by 4 bases; bases with no gene match: 6. The V gene's germline CDR1 is SGHAT and CDR2 FQNNGV. Together with reference TRBV11-2 and TRBJ2-2, the CDR3 gives the full variable domain: EAGVAQSPRYKIIEKRQSVAFWCNPISGHATLYWYQQILGQGPKLLIQFQNNGVVDDSQLPKDRFSAERLKGVDSTLKIQPAKLEDSAVYLCASSSGLAGGAGELFFGEGSRLTVL.

The chain is built from TRBV27 and TRBJ2-3; perhaps TRBD2 as D (5 bases). The CDR3 runs to 15 residues. Per germline, CDR1 MNHEY and CDR2 SMNVEV (reference sequence). The germline V and J ends were trimmed by 2 bases and 7 bases, with 16 bases remaining between them. Written as DNA, the CDR3 is TGTGCCAGCAGTTTACTGCGGGTGAGGGCACATACGCAGTATTTT. Residues: CASSLLRVRAHTQYF.

This chain uses TRBV20-1 with TRBJ2-2; tentatively, D is TRBD1 or TRBD2 (5 bases each). CDR3 length: 14 amino acids. Trimming left V 3 bases short and J 5 bases short, with 13 bases between. CDR1 is DFQATT, CDR2 SNEGSKA, per germline (reference sequence). As DNA, the CDR3 is TGCAGTGCTAGTCGGGGTTCAGGGACCGGGGAGCTGTTTTTT. Protein product: CSASRGSGTGELFF.

Only a few counts were recorded for this clonotype. The chain couples TRBV12-3 or TRBV12-4 to TRBJ1-2; D may be TRBD1 (5 bases). V was clipped by 6 bases and J by 6 bases, with 14 bases between them. The CDR3 sequence is 13 residues long. The CDR3 sequence is CASSRQNLNGYTF. The DNA for the CDR3 is TGTGCCAGCAGCCGACAGAATCTGAATGGCTACACCTTC.

V gene TRBV24-1 combines with J gene TRBJ2-5, with TRBD1 matching 7 bases. The germline gives CDR1 KGHDR, CDR2 SFDVKD. This CDR3 spans 16 amino acids. With 4 bases clipped from V and 1 base from J, the junction kept 8 bases outside the gene matches. The CDR3 nucleotides read TGTGCCACCAGTGACCCGGGACAGTTCGGCCAAGAGACCCAGTACTTC. Translating it yields CATSDPGQFGQETQYF.

This clonotype was counted at least ten times. The V gene is TRBV14, the J gene TRBJ2-5; D remains unclear. Germline V gives CDR1 SGHDN, CDR2 FVKESK. The CDR3 length is 12 residues. Trimming shortened V by 0 bases and J by 7 bases, and 6 bases separated the two germline ends. The CDR3 spells CASSQDRVTQYF. Here the CDR3 DNA reads TGTGCCAGCAGCCAAGATCGGGTGACCCAGTACTTC.

This clonotype was observed a handful of times. The chain has TRBV12-3 or TRBV12-4 and TRBJ2-5, with D possibly called TRBD1 or TRBD2 (5 bases each). Trimming removed 0 bases at V and 5 bases at J, with 13 bases between. The CDR3 sequence is 15 residues long. The CDR3 bases are TGTGCCAGCAGTTTAGCTCGGGGACCTGGGGAGACCCAGTACTTC. Translation gives CASSLARGPGETQYF.

The chain has TRBV4-3 and TRBJ1-4; 9 bases match TRBD1. Trimming took 0 bases from V and 3 from J; bases not matched to a gene: 11. This CDR3 has 19 amino acids. CDR1 and CDR2 from the germline V gene are LGHNA and YSLEER. The CDR3 region has the DNA TGCGCCAGCAGCCAAGATTTCGGGACAGGGTCTTACGCTAATGAAAAACTGTTTTTT. Its protein is CASSQDFGTGSYANEKLFF.

This clonotype appeared a few times. The chain couples TRBV20-1 to TRBJ2-5, with 10 bases identical to TRBD2. Looked up from germline, CDR1 is DFQATT and CDR2 is SNEGSKA (reference sequence). This CDR3 contains 15 residues. V dropped 2 bases and J dropped 5; count of bases not matched to a gene: 8. The CDR3 sequence is CSARPSGSPGETQYF. CDR3 bases: TGCAGTGCTAGACCTAGCGGGAGTCCCGGGGAGACCCAGTACTTC.

V gene TRBV5-1 combines with J gene TRBJ2-3, with D possibly being TRBD1 (6 bases). The V and J ends lost 2 bases and 1 base respectively, with 8 bases between them. The CDR3 loop spans 14 amino acids. Germline CDR1 reads SGHRS; CDR2 reads YFSETQ. The CDR3 coding sequence is TGCGCCAGCAGCTTTACAGGGCGCACAGATACGCAGTATTTT. This translates into CASSFTGRTDTQYF.

This clonotype was seen at least ten times. The chain carries TRBV11-3 and TRBJ1-2; 9 nucleotides line up with TRBD1. The CDR3 length is 13 residues. Unmatched junction bases numbered 6, after V lost 5 bases and J lost 8 bases. The germline gives CDR1 SGHNT, CDR2 YENEEA. DNA of the CDR3: TGTGCCAGCAGCAGTACAGGGGGCGTCGGCTACACCTTC. As protein: CASSSTGGVGYTF.

As to this clonotype: A read error may produce the germline difference seen at one junction end. This chain links TRBV19 with TRBJ2-2; 8 nucleotides match TRBD2. The length of the CDR3 is 14 residues. The germline V gene encodes CDR1 LNHDA and CDR2 SQIVND (reference sequence). The CDR3 sequence: CASRIAGTFGELFF. The CDR3 nucleotides are TGTGCCAGTAGAATAGCGGGAACTTTCGGGGAGCTGTTTTTT.

This clonotype was seen only a few times. The genes are TRBV6-5 and TRBJ2-5, with 7 bases fitting TRBD2. V was pared by 0 bases and J by 5 bases, with 6 bases of the junction left unmatched. Per the germline V gene, CDR1 is MNHEY and CDR2 is SVGAGI. This CDR3 spans 15 amino acids. This chain's CDR3 is CASSYSRLARETQYF. DNA for the CDR3: TGTGCCAGCAGTTACTCAAGACTAGCACGCGAGACCCAGTACTTC.

The chain recombines TRBV10-3 with TRBJ1-6; no clear D gene. This CDR3 has 15 residues. The V gene lost 6 bases and the J gene lost 2 bases, with 11 bases spanning the gap. Germline CDR1 and CDR2: ENHRY and SYGVKD. The CDR3 here is CAISPEGPYNSPLHF. CDR3 coding DNA: TGTGCCATCAGCCCCGAGGGTCCCTATAATTCACCCCTCCACTTT.

This clonotype was counted many times. V is TRBV12-3 or TRBV12-4 and J is TRBJ2-3; 8 nucleotides match TRBD2. With V trimmed by 3 bases and J by 2 bases, 4 bases remained unmatched. The CDR3 sequence is 15 residues long. The CDR3 sequence: CASSLGSGNTDTQYF. The CDR3 DNA is TGTGCCAGCAGTTTGGGTAGCGGGAACACAGATACGCAGTATTTT.